The entry that follows covers one TCR beta chain sequence. Its cognate antigen is unknown. MiXCR, run by TCRdb on the 5' RACE reads, gives a single entry per CDR3 protein. The sample lists hundreds of thousands of distinct CDR3 sequences; roughly 7.2% were seen once. The ends lost 0 bases at V and 4 bases at J; junction bases unmatched: 10. CDR1 and CDR2 (germline): SGHRS, YFSETQ. The CDR3 consists of 17 residues. This sample was taken from a study of identical twins. Broader study findings: Out-of-frame alpha sequences that twins shared showed excess low generation probability.

The data were also submitted as part of a second study, on yellow fever vaccine responses in identical twins.

The V call is TRBV5-1, the J call TRBJ2-1, with 7 bases matching TRBD2. The sample comprised PBMCs. This sequence originates from a woman younger than 30 in good health. The CDR3 region is CASSLVALAGAYNEQFF. For the CDR3, the DNA is TGCGCCAGCAGCTTGGTGGCCCTCGCGGGAGCTTACAATGAGCAGTTCTTC.